This T cell receptor beta chain emerged from a study of technical replicates of blood from a handful of donors. V gave up 5 bases and J gave up 1 base; unmatched junction bases: 8. There are 16 residues in the CDR3. Germline lookup yields CDR1 SEHNR and CDR2 FQNEAQ (reference sequence). This clone appeared once. The protocol was immunoSEQ multiplex PCR, while the TCRdb copy is restricted to in-frame clones and leaves out a portion. The sample carries some 50,000 clones, roughly 94% recorded once. The clonotype was recovered from a human donor in good health. Sequencing used T cells isolated from PBMCs. The chain carries TRBV7-9 and TRBJ2-5; TRBD2 matches 9 bases. CDR3 protein: CASSLAASGAQETQYF. The CDR3 nucleotides read TGTGCCAGCAGCCTGGCCGCTAGCGGGGCCCAAGAGACCCAGTACTTC. The whole variable domain, filled in from reference TRBV7-9 and TRBJ2-5, reads DTGVSQNPRHKITKRGQNVTFRCDPISEHNRLYWYRQTLGQGPEFLTYFQNEAQLEKSRLLSDRFSAERPKGSFSTLEIQRTEQGDSAMYLCASSLAASGAQETQYFGPGTRLLVL.